These T cell receptor beta chains were read from a single sample in a study of PD-L1 blockade in urothelial cancer. Assay: immunoSEQ multiplex PCR; the TCRdb copy retains only in-frame clones and omits some. Of about 110,000 clones listed, approximately 90% are singletons. This material consisted of PBMCs, taken around atezolizumab (anti-PD-L1) treatment. These receptors were taken from a man between 60 and 75 years old with urothelial cancer. CDR3s include the opening cysteine and the closing phenylalanine or tryptophan. Each record gives: D gene, V gene, clone size, J gene, CDR3 DNA, CDR3 protein. A D gene is named only where the DNA matches it firmly. Size is stated for part of the rows, as once, few or many counts, or as a class when the clone is expanded.

D: -; V: TRBV15; size: -; J: TRBJ2-7; DNA: TGTGCCACCAGCAGAGATGCTCGGCTGGACAGCTCCTACGAGCAGTACTTC; CDR3: CATSRDARLDSSYEQYF
D: -; V: TRBV19; size: -; J: TRBJ1-1; DNA: TGTGCCAGTAGTATTCAGGGAATGAACACTGAAGCTTTCTTT; CDR3: CASSIQGMNTEAFF
D: -; V: TRBV19; size: -; J: TRBJ2-3; DNA: TGTGCCAGTAGCGCTACTCAGGGTCGCACAGATACGCAGTATTTT; CDR3: CASSATQGRTDTQYF
D: -; V: TRBV5-1; size: -; J: TRBJ2-2; DNA: TGCGCCAGCAGCCGCGACGGGGGCACCGGGGAGCTGTTTTTT; CDR3: CASSRDGGTGELFF
D: -; V: TRBV7-2; size: -; J: TRBJ1-4; DNA: TGTGCCAGCAGCGCCAGGACAGACGGCGTTGGAAAACTGTTTTTT; CDR3: CASSARTDGVGKLFF
D: -; V: TRBV6-6; size: -; J: TRBJ1-5; DNA: TGTGCCGCCGCGGGGGATTATAGCAATCAGCCCCAGCATTTT; CDR3: CAAAGDYSNQPQHF
D: -; V: TRBV11-2; size: -; J: TRBJ1-1; DNA: TGTGCCAGCAGGAGGGTGGGGGCCTCTGAAGCTTTCTTT; CDR3: CASRRVGASEAFF
D: TRBD2; V: TRBV7-8; size: -; J: TRBJ2-1; DNA: TGTGCCAGCAGCCTCGGGGGGGCTCCCCACAATGAGCAGTTCTTC; CDR3: CASSLGGAPHNEQFF
D: TRBD1; V: TRBV5-1; size: -; J: TRBJ1-1; DNA: TGCGCCAGCAGCTTGGCGGGACAGGGGAACACTGAAGCTTTCTTT; CDR3: CASSLAGQGNTEAFF
D: -; V: TRBV30; size: -; J: TRBJ1-5; DNA: TGTGCCTGGAGTGGTCCGAATCAGCCCCAGCATTTT; CDR3: CAWSGPNQPQHF
D: TRBD2; V: TRBV15; size: once; J: TRBJ2-7; DNA: TGTGCCACCAGCAGAGATCCCCGGGGGGGTAATCGGGACGAGCAGTACTTC; CDR3: CATSRDPRGGNRDEQYF
D: TRBD2; V: TRBV7-2; size: -; J: TRBJ2-7; DNA: TGTGCCAGCAGCTTAGGACTAGCGTTTTCGGCCGAGCAGTACTTC; CDR3: CASSLGLAFSAEQYF
D: -; V: TRBV30; size: -; J: TRBJ1-1; DNA: TGTGCCTGGAGTCAGGATTGGGCGAACACTGAAGCTTTCTTT; CDR3: CAWSQDWANTEAFF
D: -; V: TRBV5-1; size: -; J: TRBJ1-5; DNA: TGCGCCAGCAGCTTGGAAGGGACACCTAATCAGCCCCAGCATTTT; CDR3: CASSLEGTPNQPQHF
D: TRBD2; V: TRBV7-8; size: -; J: TRBJ2-3; DNA: TGTGCCAGCAGCCGCGGACTAGCGGGGGTTCCAGATACGCAGTATTTT; CDR3: CASSRGLAGVPDTQYF
D: TRBD1; V: TRBV28; size: -; J: TRBJ1-5; DNA: TGTGCCAGCAGTTTAAGACAGGGGGTCAAACCCCAGCATTTT; CDR3: CASSLRQGVKPQHF
D: -; V: TRBV4-1; size: -; J: TRBJ1-4; DNA: TGCGCCAGCAGCCAATTGGGAGACGCGGTGTTGCGTGAAAAACTGTTTTTT; CDR3: CASSQLGDAVLREKLFF
D: -; V: TRBV7-2; size: -; J: TRBJ2-7; DNA: TGTGCCAGCAGCTTTAGCACGCGTGGCGAGCAGTACTTC; CDR3: CASSFSTRGEQYF
D: TRBD2; V: TRBV18; size: few; J: TRBJ2-1; DNA: TGTGCCAGCTCACCCACTAGCGGGGGGGCCTATGAGCAGTTCTTC; CDR3: CASSPTSGGAYEQFF
D: -; V: TRBV10-3; size: -; J: TRBJ2-6; DNA: TGTGCCATCAGTCACACGTCCTCTGGGGCCAACGTCCTGACTTTC; CDR3: CAISHTSSGANVLTF
D: TRBD2; V: TRBV7-2; size: -; J: TRBJ2-3; DNA: TGTGCCAGCAGCCACAGACTAGCGGGCCAAACTAGCACAGATACGCAGTATTTT; CDR3: CASSHRLAGQTSTDTQYF
D: -; V: TRBV9; size: -; J: TRBJ2-2; DNA: TGTGCCAGCAGCGTAGCCTTCACCGGGGAGCTGTTTTTT; CDR3: CASSVAFTGELFF
D: -; V: TRBV5-1; size: -; J: TRBJ1-1; DNA: TGCGCCAGCAGCTTGGGCGGGACCACCGGCGGGCCGAACACTGAAGCTTTCTTT; CDR3: CASSLGGTTGGPNTEAFF
D: -; V: TRBV15; size: -; J: TRBJ2-3; DNA: TGTGCCACCAGCAGAGGTCTCCGCACAGATACGCAGTATTTT; CDR3: CATSRGLRTDTQYF
D: -; V: TRBV5-5; size: once; J: TRBJ2-3; DNA: TGTGCCAGCGGACGAGACAGTTACACAGATACGCAGTATTTT; CDR3: CASGRDSYTDTQYF
D: -; V: TRBV5-1; size: -; J: TRBJ2-2; DNA: TGCGCCAGCACCCAGGGAAGCACCGGGGAGCTGTTTTTT; CDR3: CASTQGSTGELFF
D: TRBD2; V: TRBV5-1; size: -; J: TRBJ2-1; DNA: TGCGCCAGCAGCGCACCGGGGAGGCGGGAGGTCGCCTACAATGAGCAGTTCTTC; CDR3: CASSAPGRREVAYNEQFF
D: -; V: TRBV2; size: -; J: TRBJ1-2; DNA: TGTGCCAGCAGTGAAACAGGCAGCTATGGCTACACCTTC; CDR3: CASSETGSYGYTF
D: -; V: TRBV5-5; size: -; J: TRBJ2-3; DNA: TGTGCCAGCACCCTGGGGGCAGGGTTAGGGTCAGATACGCAGTATTTT; CDR3: CASTLGAGLGSDTQYF
D: TRBD1; V: TRBV27; size: few; J: TRBJ1-2; DNA: TGTGCCAGCAGTTTACGGGACAGGGACTATGGCTACACCTTC; CDR3: CASSLRDRDYGYTF
D: -; V: TRBV5-4; size: once; J: TRBJ1-1; DNA: TGTGCCAGCAGTCAAACAGGGAATGGGATCACTGAAGCTTTCTTT; CDR3: CASSQTGNGITEAFF
D: -; V: TRBV19; size: once; J: TRBJ2-3; DNA: TGTGCCAGTAGTATTTCCCAAAGGGGGACAGATACGCAGTATTTT; CDR3: CASSISQRGTDTQYF
D: -; V: TRBV2; size: few; J: TRBJ2-3; DNA: TGTGCCAGCAGCGCTGGGGGGGGGCGAAATACGCAGTATTTT; CDR3: CASSAGGGRNTQYF
D: TRBD1; V: TRBV9; size: -; J: TRBJ1-1; DNA: TGTGCCAGCAGTGGACAGGGGGATCGGAACACTGAAGCTTTCTTT; CDR3: CASSGQGDRNTEAFF
D: TRBD2; V: TRBV30; size: -; J: TRBJ2-1; DNA: TGTGCCTGGAGAAGGGGTTTAGCGGGTCTGTCCTACAATGAGCAGTTCTTC; CDR3: CAWRRGLAGLSYNEQFF
D: -; V: TRBV10-3; size: few; J: TRBJ2-7; DNA: TGTGCCATCGGGACTGGGACCTACGAGCAGTACTTC; CDR3: CAIGTGTYEQYF
D: TRBD1; V: TRBV5-1; size: -; J: TRBJ1-3; DNA: TGCGCCAGCAGCCCGGGGACAGGGGGCGATGGAAACACCATATATTTT; CDR3: CASSPGTGGDGNTIYF
D: TRBD2; V: TRBV27; size: -; J: TRBJ2-1; DNA: TGTGCCAGCAGTTCCCTAGCGGTAAGGAATGAGCAGTTCTTC; CDR3: CASSSLAVRNEQFF
D: -; V: TRBV19; size: -; J: TRBJ2-3; DNA: TGTGCCAGTAGCGGGGACACAGATACGCAGTATTTT; CDR3: CASSGDTDTQYF
D: -; V: TRBV12-1; size: -; J: TRBJ2-1; DNA: TGTGCCAGCAGCTCGCTGAGCGGGGGCCTCTACAATGAGCAGTTCTTC; CDR3: CASSSLSGGLYNEQFF
D: TRBD1; V: TRBV4-3; size: -; J: TRBJ1-1; DNA: TGCGCCAGCAGCCAATCAGACAGGGGGTACACTGAAGCTTTCTTT; CDR3: CASSQSDRGYTEAFF
D: TRBD2; V: TRBV7-6; size: -; J: TRBJ2-5; DNA: TGTGCCAGCAGCGGGTTTGCGGGGGGTGGATTTGGGGAGACCCAGTACTTC; CDR3: CASSGFAGGGFGETQYF
D: TRBD1; V: TRBV2; size: -; J: TRBJ1-5; DNA: TGTGCCAGCACCCAAGGAACAGGGGGTGGTCAGCCCCAGCATTTT; CDR3: CASTQGTGGGQPQHF
D: -; V: TRBV29-1; size: -; J: TRBJ2-5; DNA: TGCAGCGTTGATACAGGGTCGGAGACCCAGTACTTC; CDR3: CSVDTGSETQYF
D: TRBD1; V: TRBV7-2; size: -; J: TRBJ2-5; DNA: TGTGCCAGCAGCCCGGACAGGCTACAAGAGACCCAGTACTTC; CDR3: CASSPDRLQETQYF
D: -; V: TRBV5-1; size: once; J: TRBJ2-7; DNA: TGCGCCAGCAGCTTGGACTTGCGTGAGCAGTACTTC; CDR3: CASSLDLREQYF
D: TRBD2; V: TRBV6-6; size: once; J: TRBJ2-7; DNA: TGTGCCAGCAGTGGCGGGGGGGTATCCTACGAGCAGTACTTC; CDR3: CASSGGGVSYEQYF
D: -; V: TRBV9; size: -; J: TRBJ2-2; DNA: TGTGCCAGCAGCGTAGAAGGGGCGACGAACACCGGGGAGCTGTTTTTT; CDR3: CASSVEGATNTGELFF
D: TRBD1; V: TRBV4-3; size: -; J: TRBJ1-4; DNA: TGCGCCAGCAGCCAATTACAGGGGGAAAAACTGTTTTTT; CDR3: CASSQLQGEKLFF
D: -; V: TRBV28; size: -; J: TRBJ1-2; DNA: TGTGCCAGCAGTTTTCCCGTTGGGGGGGCTTCGGGCTACACCTTC; CDR3: CASSFPVGGASGYTF
D: -; V: TRBV9; size: -; J: TRBJ2-7; DNA: TGTGCCAGCAGCGTAGGGGTGCAGGGCGAGCAGTACTTC; CDR3: CASSVGVQGEQYF
D: TRBD1; V: TRBV4-1; size: -; J: TRBJ2-6; DNA: TGCGCCAGCAGCCAAAAGGACAGGGGAACGACTGGGGCCAACGTCCTGACTTTC; CDR3: CASSQKDRGTTGANVLTF
D: -; V: TRBV7-2; size: -; J: TRBJ2-2; DNA: TGTGCCAGCAGCTTATATCCCGGGGAGCTGTTTTTT; CDR3: CASSLYPGELFF
D: TRBD2; V: TRBV5-1; size: -; J: TRBJ2-7; DNA: TGCGCCAGCAGCTTGGTTGGACTAGCCCACGAGCAGTACTTC; CDR3: CASSLVGLAHEQYF
D: -; V: TRBV5-1; size: -; J: TRBJ2-5; DNA: TGCGCCAGCAGCTCGACAGTCCGGGAGACCCAGTACTTC; CDR3: CASSSTVRETQYF
D: TRBD2; V: TRBV5-4; size: -; J: TRBJ2-7; DNA: TGTGCCAGCAGCAAAACTAGCGGGAGGTCCTACGAGCAGTACTTC; CDR3: CASSKTSGRSYEQYF